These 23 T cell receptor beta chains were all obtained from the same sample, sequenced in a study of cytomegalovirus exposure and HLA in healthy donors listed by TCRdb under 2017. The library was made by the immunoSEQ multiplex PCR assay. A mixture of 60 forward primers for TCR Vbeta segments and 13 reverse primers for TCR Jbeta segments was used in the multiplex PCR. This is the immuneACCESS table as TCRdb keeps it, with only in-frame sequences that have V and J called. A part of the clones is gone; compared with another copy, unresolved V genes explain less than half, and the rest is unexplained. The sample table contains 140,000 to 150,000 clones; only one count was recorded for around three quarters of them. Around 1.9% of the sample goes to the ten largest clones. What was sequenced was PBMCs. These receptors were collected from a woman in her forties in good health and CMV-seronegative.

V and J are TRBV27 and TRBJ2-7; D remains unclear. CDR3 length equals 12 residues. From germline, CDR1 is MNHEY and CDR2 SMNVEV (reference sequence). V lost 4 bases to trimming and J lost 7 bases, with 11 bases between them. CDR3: CASSSLRLEQYF. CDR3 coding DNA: TGTGCCAGCAGTTCCCTCAGGCTTGAGCAGTACTTC.

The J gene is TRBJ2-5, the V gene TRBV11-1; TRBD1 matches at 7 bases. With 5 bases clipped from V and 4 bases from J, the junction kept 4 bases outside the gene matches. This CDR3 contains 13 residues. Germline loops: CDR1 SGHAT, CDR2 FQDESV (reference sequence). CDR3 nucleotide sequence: TGTGCCAGCAGCAAGCGACAGGGAGAGACCCAGTACTTC. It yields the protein CASSKRQGETQYF.

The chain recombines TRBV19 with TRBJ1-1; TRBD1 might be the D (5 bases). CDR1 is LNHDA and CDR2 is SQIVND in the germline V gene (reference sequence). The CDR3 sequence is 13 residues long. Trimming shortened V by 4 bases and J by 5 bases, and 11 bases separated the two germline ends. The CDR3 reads CASSTWGGTEAFF. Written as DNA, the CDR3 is TGTGCCAGTAGTACCTGGGGGGGAACTGAAGCTTTCTTT.

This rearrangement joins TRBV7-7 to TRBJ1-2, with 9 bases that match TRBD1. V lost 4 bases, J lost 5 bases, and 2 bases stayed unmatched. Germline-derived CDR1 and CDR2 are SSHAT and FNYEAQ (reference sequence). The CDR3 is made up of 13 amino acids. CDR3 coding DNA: TGTGCCAGCAGCTCGGGACAGGGATATGGCTACACCTTC. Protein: CASSSGQGYGYTF.

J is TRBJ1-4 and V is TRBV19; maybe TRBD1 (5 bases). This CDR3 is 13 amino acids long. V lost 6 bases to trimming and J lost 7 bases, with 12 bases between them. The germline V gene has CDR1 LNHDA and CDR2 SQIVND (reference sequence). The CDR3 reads CASRQGSTEKLFF. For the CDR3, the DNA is TGTGCCAGTAGGCAGGGTTCGACTGAAAAACTGTTTTTT.

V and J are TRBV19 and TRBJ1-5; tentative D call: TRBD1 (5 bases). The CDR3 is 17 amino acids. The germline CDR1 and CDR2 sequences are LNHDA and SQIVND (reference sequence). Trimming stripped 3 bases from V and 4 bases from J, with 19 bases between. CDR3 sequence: CASSMGRGRVRNQPQHF. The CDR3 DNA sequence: TGTGCCAGTAGTATGGGTAGGGGCAGGGTTCGGAATCAGCCCCAGCATTTT.

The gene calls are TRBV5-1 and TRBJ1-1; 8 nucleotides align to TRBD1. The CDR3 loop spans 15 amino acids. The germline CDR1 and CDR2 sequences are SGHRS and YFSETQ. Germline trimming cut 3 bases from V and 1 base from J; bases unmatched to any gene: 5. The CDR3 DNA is TGCGCCAGCAGCTCCACTACAGGGGGGAACACTGAAGCTTTCTTT. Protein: CASSSTTGGNTEAFF. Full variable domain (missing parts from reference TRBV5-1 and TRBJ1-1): KAGVTQTPRYLIKTRGQQVTLSCSPISGHRSVSWYQQTPGQGLQFLFEYFSETQRNKGNFPGRFSGRQFSNSRSEMNVSTLELGDSALYLCASSSTTGGNTEAFFGQGTRLTVV.

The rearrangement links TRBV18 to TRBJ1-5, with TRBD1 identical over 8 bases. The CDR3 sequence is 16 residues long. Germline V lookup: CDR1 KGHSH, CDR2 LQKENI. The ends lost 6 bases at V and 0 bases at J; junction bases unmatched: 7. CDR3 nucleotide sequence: TGTGCCAGCTCTCCTCGGACAGGGTATAGCAATCAGCCCCAGCATTTT. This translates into CASSPRTGYSNQPQHF.

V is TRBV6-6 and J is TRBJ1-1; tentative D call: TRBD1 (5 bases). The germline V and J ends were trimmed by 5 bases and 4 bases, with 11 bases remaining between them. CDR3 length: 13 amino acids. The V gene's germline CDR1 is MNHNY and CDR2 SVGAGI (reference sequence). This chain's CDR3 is CASSPGLVTEAFF. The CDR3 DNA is TGTGCCAGCAGTCCAGGGTTGGTCACTGAAGCTTTCTTT.

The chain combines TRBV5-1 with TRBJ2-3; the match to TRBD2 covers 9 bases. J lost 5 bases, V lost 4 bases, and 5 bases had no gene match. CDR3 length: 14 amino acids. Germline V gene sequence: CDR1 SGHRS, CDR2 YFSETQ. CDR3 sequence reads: CASSLRLAEDTQYF. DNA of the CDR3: TGCGCCAGCAGCCTACGACTAGCGGAAGATACGCAGTATTTT.

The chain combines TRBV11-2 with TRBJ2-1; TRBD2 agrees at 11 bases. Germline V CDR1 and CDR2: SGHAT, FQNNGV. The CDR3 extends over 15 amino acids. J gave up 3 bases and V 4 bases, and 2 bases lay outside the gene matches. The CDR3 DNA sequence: TGTGCCAGCAGCTGGGGACTAGCGGACTACAATGAGCAGTTCTTC. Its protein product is CASSWGLADYNEQFF.

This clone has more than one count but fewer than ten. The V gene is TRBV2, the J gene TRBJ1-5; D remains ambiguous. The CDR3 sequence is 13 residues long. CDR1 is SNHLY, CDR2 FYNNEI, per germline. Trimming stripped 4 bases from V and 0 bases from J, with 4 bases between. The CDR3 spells CASSGLSNQPQHF. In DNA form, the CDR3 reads TGTGCCAGCAGTGGGCTTAGCAATCAGCCCCAGCATTTT.

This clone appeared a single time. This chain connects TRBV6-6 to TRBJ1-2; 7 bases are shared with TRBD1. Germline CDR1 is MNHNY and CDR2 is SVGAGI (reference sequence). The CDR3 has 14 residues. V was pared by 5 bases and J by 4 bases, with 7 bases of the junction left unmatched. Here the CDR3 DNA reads TGTGCCAGCAGTCCCCGGGACAGTTTCTATGGCTACACCTTC. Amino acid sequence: CASSPRDSFYGYTF.

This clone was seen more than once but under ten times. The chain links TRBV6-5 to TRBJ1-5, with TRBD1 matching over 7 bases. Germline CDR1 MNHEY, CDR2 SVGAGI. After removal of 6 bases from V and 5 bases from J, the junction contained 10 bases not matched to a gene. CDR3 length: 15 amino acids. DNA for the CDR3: TGTGCCAGCAGATATGACAGGGCTTCGGATCAGCCCCAGCATTTT. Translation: CASRYDRASDQPQHF.

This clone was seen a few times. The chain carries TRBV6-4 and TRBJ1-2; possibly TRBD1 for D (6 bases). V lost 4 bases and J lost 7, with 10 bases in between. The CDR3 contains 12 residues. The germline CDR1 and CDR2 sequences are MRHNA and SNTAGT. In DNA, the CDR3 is TGTGCCAGCAGTGGGCCCAGGGGTGGCTACACCTTC. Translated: CASSGPRGGYTF.

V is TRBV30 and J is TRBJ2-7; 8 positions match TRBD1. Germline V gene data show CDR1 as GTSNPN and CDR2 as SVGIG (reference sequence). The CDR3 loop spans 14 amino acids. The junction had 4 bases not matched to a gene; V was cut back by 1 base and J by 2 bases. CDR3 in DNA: TGTGCCTGGAGTGAGACAGGGGTTCCCTACGAGCAGTACTTC. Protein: CAWSETGVPYEQYF. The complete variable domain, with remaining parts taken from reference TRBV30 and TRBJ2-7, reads SQTIHQWPATLVQPVGSPLSLECTVEGTSNPNLYWYRQAAGRGLQLLFYSVGIGQISSEVPQNLSASRPQDRQFILSSKKLLLSDSGFYLCAWSETGVPYEQYFGPGTRLTVT.

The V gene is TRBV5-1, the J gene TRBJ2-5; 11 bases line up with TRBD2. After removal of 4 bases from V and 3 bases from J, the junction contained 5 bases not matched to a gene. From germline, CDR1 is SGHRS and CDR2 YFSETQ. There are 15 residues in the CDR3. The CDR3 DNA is TGCGCCAGCAGCATTACGACTAGCGGGGAAGAGACCCAGTACTTC. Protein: CASSITTSGEETQYF.

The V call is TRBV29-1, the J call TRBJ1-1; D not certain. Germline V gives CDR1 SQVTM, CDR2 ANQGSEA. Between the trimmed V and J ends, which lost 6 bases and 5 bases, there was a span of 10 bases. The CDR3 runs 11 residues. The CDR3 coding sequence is TGCAGCGTCCACACCGGGACTGAAGCTTTCTTT. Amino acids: CSVHTGTEAFF. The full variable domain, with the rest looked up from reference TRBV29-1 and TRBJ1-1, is SAVISQKPSRDICQRGTSLTIQCQVDSQVTMMFWYRQQPGQSLTLIATANQGSEATYESGFVIDKFPISRPNLTFSTLTVSNMSPEDSSIYLCSVHTGTEAFFGQGTRLTVV.

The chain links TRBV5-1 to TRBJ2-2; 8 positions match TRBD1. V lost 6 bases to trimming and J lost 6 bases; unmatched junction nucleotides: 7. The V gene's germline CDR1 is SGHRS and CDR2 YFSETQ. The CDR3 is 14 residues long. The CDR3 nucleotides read TGCGCCAGCAAAGGGCAGGGGGCTCCCGGGGAGCTGTTTTTT. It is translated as CASKGQGAPGELFF.

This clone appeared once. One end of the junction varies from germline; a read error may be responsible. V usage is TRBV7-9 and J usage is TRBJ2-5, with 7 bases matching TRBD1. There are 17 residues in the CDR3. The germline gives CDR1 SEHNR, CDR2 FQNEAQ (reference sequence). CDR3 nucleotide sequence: TGTTCCAGCAGCCGTTCCAGACAGGGCAAGTACCAAGAGACCCAGTACTTC. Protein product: CSSSRSRQGKYQETQYF.

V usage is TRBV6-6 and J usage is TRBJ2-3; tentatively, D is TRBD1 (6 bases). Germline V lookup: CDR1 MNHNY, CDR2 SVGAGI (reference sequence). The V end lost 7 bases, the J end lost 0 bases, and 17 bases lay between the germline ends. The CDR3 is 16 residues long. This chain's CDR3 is CASTPGHIPSTDTQYF. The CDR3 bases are TGTGCCAGCACTCCGGGACATATCCCTAGCACAGATACGCAGTATTTT.

Written as DNA, the CDR3 is TGCGCCAGCAGCCAAGTGACATCTGGGGCCAACGTCCTGACTTTC. As protein: CASSQVTSGANVLTF. V is TRBV4-1 and J is TRBJ2-6; D is unclear. In germline, CDR1 is MGHRA, CDR2 YSYEKL. This CDR3 has 15 amino acids. V lost 1 base, J lost 1 base, and 5 bases lay in between.

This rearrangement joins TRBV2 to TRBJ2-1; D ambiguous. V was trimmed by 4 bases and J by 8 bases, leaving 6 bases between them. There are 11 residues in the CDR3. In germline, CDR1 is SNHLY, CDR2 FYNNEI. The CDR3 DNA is TGTGCCAGCAGTGTATATTATGAGCAGTTCTTC. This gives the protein CASSVYYEQFF. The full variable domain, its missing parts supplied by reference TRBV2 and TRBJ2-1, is EPEVTQTPSHQVTQMGQEVILRCVPISNHLYFYWYRQILGQKVEFLVSFYNNEISEKSEIFDDQFSVERPDGSNFTLKIRSTKLEDSAMYFCASSVYYEQFFGPGTRLTVL.